One sample yielded the 31 T cell receptor beta chains listed below, sequenced in a study of CD8+CD57+ T cells in acquired aplastic anemia. Patients who underwent sequencing had shown CD8+CD57+ cell expansion by flow cytometry. TCR beta VDJ and CDR3 profiling used genomic DNA as template. MiXCR, applied by TCRdb to the reads, yields one record per CDR3 protein. The sample records roughly 260,000 distinct CDR3 sequences, around 43% being singletons. Sequences were obtained from sorted CD4+, CD8+, or CD8+CD57+ T cells (not recorded which) from PBMCs. The receptors come from a human donor with aplastic anemia.

This clonotype was found a few times. A much larger clone lies a single base off, so this may be a read error. The rearrangement links TRBV14 to TRBJ2-7; D is possibly TRBD1 (5 bases). The CDR3 spans 13 residues. Germline loops: CDR1 SGHDN, CDR2 FVKESK. The CDR3 DNA sequence: TGTGCCAGCAGTACAGGAAGATCCTACGAGCGGTACTTC. Protein product: CASSTGRSYERYF.

The chain joins TRBV6-2 or TRBV6-3 to TRBJ1-2, with D possibly being TRBD1 (5 bases). V was shortened by 6 bases and J by 10 bases, with 15 bases between the two germline ends. The CDR3 spans 12 residues. The germline gives CDR1 MNHEY, CDR2 SVGEGT. The CDR3 is CASRDNRRFYTF. The CDR3 nucleotides read TGTGCCAGCAGGGACAATAGGAGGTTCTACACCTTC.

Notes on this clonotype: Germline is not matched at one junction end, which may reflect a read error. The chain links TRBV12-3 or TRBV12-4 to TRBJ2-3; a possible D gene is TRBD2 (6 bases). The CDR3 runs 14 residues. For the CDR3, the DNA is TGCGCCAGCCCACGGAGCGGGAGCACAGATACGCAGTATTTT. As protein: CASPRSGSTDTQYF.

This clonotype was recorded at least ten times. This chain connects TRBV20-1 to TRBJ2-3; no firm D call. Per the germline V gene, CDR1 is DFQATT and CDR2 is SNEGSKA (reference sequence). The CDR3 sequence is 11 residues long. The CDR3 sequence is CSHSSTDTQYF. The DNA for the CDR3 is TGCAGCCATTCTAGCACAGATACGCAGTATTTT.

This clonotype was counted a few times. Given a much more abundant clone one base away, this may be a read error. This chain joins TRBV7-6 and TRBJ2-2; 13 nucleotides line up with TRBD2. In germline, CDR1 is SGHVS, CDR2 FNYEAQ. This CDR3 comprises 17 residues. The trim removed 5 bases at V and 2 bases at J, leaving 5 bases unmatched. Here the CDR3 reads CASSPGTSGENTGELFF. The CDR3 bases are TGTGCCAGCAGCCCAGGGACTAGCGGGGAAAACACCGGGGAGCTGTTTTTT.

This clonotype occurred many times. This chain connects TRBV6-4 to TRBJ2-1, with 9 nucleotides matching TRBD2. The junction had 8 bases not matched to a gene; V was cut back by 5 bases and J by 6 bases. The CDR3 covers 15 residues. Germline CDR1 is MRHNA and CDR2 is SNTAGT. This CDR3 reads CASSLLAGEGNEQFF. CDR3 coding DNA: TGTGCCAGCAGTCTCTTAGCGGGAGAAGGCAATGAGCAGTTCTTC.

CDR3 protein: CATSRDPSYEQYF. The CDR3 coding sequence is TGTGCCACCAGCAGAGACCCCTCCTACGAGCAGTACTTC. This chain uses TRBV15 with TRBJ2-7; no clear D gene. Trimming pared 0 bases from V and 0 bases from J, leaving 3 bases between. The CDR3 contains 13 residues. Germline CDR1 is LNHNV and CDR2 is YYDKDF (reference sequence).

This clonotype was seen more than once but under ten times. Since a much larger clone is just one base distant, this may be a read error. V gene TRBV5-1 combines with J gene TRBJ2-7; either TRBD1 or TRBD2 may supply D (6 bases each). The CDR3 consists of 14 residues. Deletions cut 4 bases from V and 5 bases from J, with 16 bases between. CDR1 SGHRS and CDR2 YFSETQ come from the germline V gene. The CDR3 spells CASSLRGAAHEQYF. Written as DNA, the CDR3 is TGCGCCAGCAGCCTGAGGGGGGCTGCCCACGAGCAGTACTTC.

This clonotype was seen repeatedly, ten times or more. J is TRBJ2-2 and V is TRBV7-3; tentatively, D is TRBD1 or TRBD2 (6 bases each). The germline CDR1 and CDR2 sequences are SGHTA and FQGTGA. The V and J ends lost 0 bases and 5 bases respectively, with 16 bases between them. CDR3 length: 17 residues. The CDR3 nucleotides read TGTGCCAGCAGCTTAACGGGTGTCCGGGGGCCTACCGGGGAGCTGTTTTTT. It is translated as CASSLTGVRGPTGELFF.

This clonotype was counted a single time. This chain joins TRBV20-1 and TRBJ1-1; tentative D call: TRBD1 (5 bases). The CDR3 covers 15 residues. CDR1 and CDR2 (germline): DFQATT, SNEGSKA (reference sequence). V dropped 3 bases and J dropped 1 base, with 15 bases sitting between them. CDR3 in DNA: TGCAGTGCTAGGCTAGAGGGTGGGGGGAACACTGAAGCTTTCTTT. It specifies CSARLEGGGNTEAFF.

Here the CDR3 DNA reads TGTGCCAGCAGTCGAGGGGGGGTCGACGAGCAGTACTTC. Its protein is CASSRGGVDEQYF. This chain joins TRBV9 and TRBJ2-7, with a weak D call TRBD2 (7 bases). The CDR3 is 13 amino acids. Germline V gene data show CDR1 as SGDLS and CDR2 as YYNGEE. V was pared by 5 bases and J by 5 bases, with 14 bases between. The variable domain in full, completed from reference TRBV9 and TRBJ2-7, reads DSGVTQTPKHLITATGQRVTLRCSPRSGDLSVYWYQQSLDQGLQFLIQYYNGEERAKGNILERFSAQQFPDLHSELNLSSLELGDSALYFCASSRGGVDEQYFGPGTRLTVT.

This clonotype has just a few counts. The genes are TRBV30 and TRBJ1-4; 7 nucleotides align to TRBD1. This CDR3 region has 13 residues. Germline CDR1 is GTSNPN and CDR2 is SVGIG (reference sequence). The V segment lost 1 base and the J segment 7 bases; nucleotides outside the gene matches: 3. This CDR3 reads CAWSGQGGEKLFF. Here the CDR3 DNA reads TGTGCCTGGAGTGGACAGGGTGGTGAAAAACTGTTTTTT.

This clonotype appeared a few times. A much larger clone sits a single nucleotide away, making a read error possible. This chain joins TRBV15 and TRBJ2-7; D not resolved. Per the germline V gene, CDR1 is LNHNV and CDR2 is YYDKDF (reference sequence). This CDR3 contains 17 residues. The CDR3 DNA follows: TGTGCCGCCAGCAGCCCATCTTCGGCTAATCCACCAGGCGAGCAGTACTTC. It yields the protein CAASSPSSANPPGEQYF.

This clonotype came up a few times. This chain uses TRBV7-9 with TRBJ2-7, with D unresolved. The CDR3 is 12 amino acids. Trimming left V 3 bases short and J 7 bases short, with 10 bases between. Germline values: CDR1 SEHNR, CDR2 FQNEAQ (reference sequence). Here the CDR3 reads CASSLGTGEQYF. The DNA of the CDR3 is TGTGCCAGCAGCTTGGGCACCGGGGAGCAGTACTTC.

The rearrangement joins TRBV15 to TRBJ2-7; TRBD2 matches 12 bases. With the DNA end fitting TRBJ2-5 better, the J assignment may be wrong. Germline V lookup: CDR1 LNHNV, CDR2 YYDKDF (reference sequence). The CDR3 runs to 17 residues. The CDR3 protein is CATSRTSGGAYKETQYF. The CDR3 DNA reads as TGTGCCACCAGCAGGACTAGCGGGGGAGCATACAAAGAGACCCAGTACTTC.

This rearrangement joins TRBV9 to TRBJ2-1; 8 bases map to TRBD2. J lost 1 base, V lost 0 bases, and 6 bases had no gene match. Per germline, CDR1 SGDLS and CDR2 YYNGEE. The CDR3 sequence is 17 residues long. The CDR3 loop is CASSVGERGLSYNEQFF. CDR3 in DNA: TGTGCCAGCAGCGTAGGGGAGCGGGGGCTGTCCTACAATGAGCAGTTCTTC.

In this sample, this clonotype turned up a few times. A much more abundant neighbour one base away suggests this may be a read error. The chain combines TRBV7-9 with TRBJ1-4; 10 bases are shared with TRBD1. CDR1 is SEHNR and CDR2 is FQNEAQ in the germline V gene (reference sequence). The CDR3 covers 15 residues. CDR3 bases: TGTGCCAGCAGCACGCCGGGACAGGGGTTTGAAAAACTGCTTTTT. Protein: CASSTPGQGFEKLLF.

At least ten counts were recorded for this clonotype. The junction departs from the called germline gene at one end, perhaps through a read error. The chain has TRBV7-7 and TRBJ1-6; 7 bases fit TRBD1. CDR1 SSHAT and CDR2 FNYEAQ come from the germline V gene (reference sequence). The CDR3 loop spans 15 amino acids. This CDR3 is CASSRDSSYNSPLHF. CDR3 DNA: TGTGCTAGCAGCCGGGACAGTTCCTATAATTCACCCCTCCACTTT. Filled out from reference TRBV7-7 and TRBJ1-6, the complete variable domain reads GAGVSQSPRYKVTKRGQDVTLRCDPISSHATLYWYQQALGQGPEFLTYFNYEAQPDKSGLPSDRFSAERPEGSISTLTIQRTEQRDSAMYRCASSRDSSYNSPLHFGNGTRLTVT.

This chain connects TRBV7-9 to TRBJ1-2; D unclear. V was trimmed by 4 bases and J by 2 bases, leaving 8 bases between them. The CDR3 covers 13 residues. Germline-derived CDR1 and CDR2 are SEHNR and FQNEAQ (reference sequence). CDR3 nucleotides: TGTGCCAGCAGCTCTTTGGTGAACTATGGCTACACCTTC. This codes for CASSSLVNYGYTF.

This chain joins TRBV25-1 and TRBJ1-2, with 7 positions matching TRBD1. Trimming at V came to 7 bases and at J to 7 bases, leaving 6 bases not matched to a gene. Per germline, CDR1 MGHDK and CDR2 SYGVNS. This CDR3 has 12 residues. CDR3 amino acids: CASTGGERGYTF. The DNA for the CDR3 is TGTGCCAGCACAGGGGGGGAACGTGGCTACACCTTC.

This chain connects TRBV10-3 to TRBJ2-1; TRBD2 matches 16 bases. Trimming at V came to 6 bases and at J to 7 bases, leaving 6 bases not matched to a gene. The CDR3 spans 16 residues. Looked up from germline, CDR1 is ENHRY and CDR2 is SYGVKD. CDR3 amino acids: CAISVGTSGGANEQFF. The CDR3 coding sequence is TGTGCCATCAGCGTCGGGACTAGCGGGGGGGCGAATGAGCAGTTCTTC.

The chain carries TRBV6-4 and TRBJ1-1, with TRBD1 identical over 8 bases. V trimming: 7 bases; J trimming: 4 bases; junction bases outside the gene matches: 8. The germline CDR1 and CDR2 sequences are MRHNA and SNTAGT. CDR3 length equals 14 residues. The CDR3 reads CASKMTGEGTEAFF. CDR3 coding DNA: TGTGCCAGCAAGATGACAGGGGAGGGCACTGAAGCTTTCTTT.

In this sample, this clonotype turned up a few times. J is TRBJ1-2 and V is TRBV6-5; D gene uncertain. Trimming cost V 0 bases and J 7 bases, with 15 bases left between them. The germline CDR1 and CDR2 sequences are MNHEY and SVGAGI. The CDR3 loop spans 15 amino acids. For the CDR3, the DNA is TGTGCCAGCAGTTACTCGGAGAGGCGCCCGCGTGGCTACACCTTC. It encodes CASSYSERRPRGYTF.

This clonotype occurred a few times. Given a much more abundant clone one base away, this may be a read error. The V and J genes are TRBV20-1 and TRBJ2-7; 11 nucleotides match TRBD1. The CDR3 spans 14 residues. Germline values: CDR1 DFQATT, CDR2 SNEGSKA (reference sequence). The CDR3 here is CSARGGQGDYVQYF. The CDR3 DNA follows: TGCAGTGCTAGAGGGGGACAGGGGGACTACGTGCAGTACTTC.

The V call is TRBV15, the J call TRBJ2-5; unclear D gene. CDR1 LNHNV and CDR2 YYDKDF come from the germline V gene (reference sequence). The CDR3 spans 13 residues. V was cut by 5 bases and J by 1 base, with 8 bases left in between. The CDR3 sequence: CATSPPPQETQYF. CDR3 sequence (DNA): TGTGCCACCAGCCCCCCCCCCCAAGAGACCCAGTACTTC. Full variable domain (missing parts from reference TRBV15 and TRBJ2-5): DAMVIQNPRYQVTQFGKPVTLSCSQTLNHNVMYWYQQKSSQAPKLLFHYYDKDFNNEADTPDNFQSRRPNTSFCFLDIRSPGLGDTAMYLCATSPPPQETQYFGPGTRLLVL.

V gene TRBV7-9 combines with J gene TRBJ1-1, with D uncertain. Per germline, CDR1 SEHNR and CDR2 FQNEAQ (reference sequence). The CDR3 loop spans 13 amino acids. V lost 0 bases and J 6 bases, leaving 8 bases between the germline ends. CDR3 sequence: CASSLARDSEAFF. CDR3 nucleotides: TGTGCCAGCAGCTTAGCGCGAGACTCTGAAGCTTTCTTT.

On this clonotype: This may stem from a read error, because a much larger clone lies one nucleotide away. The chain employs TRBV19 and TRBJ2-2; 13 positions match TRBD2. Germline loops: CDR1 LNHDA, CDR2 SQIVND (reference sequence). This CDR3 comprises 15 residues. The CDR3 is CASRTSGGSTGELCF. The CDR3, as DNA: TGTGCCAGTAGGACTAGCGGGGGGTCGACCGGGGAGCTGTGTTTT.

As to this clonotype: A much larger clone differs by one base, so this may be a read error. The chain recombines TRBV10-2 with TRBJ2-3; 10 nucleotides agree with TRBD2. The germline CDR1 and CDR2 sequences are WSHSY and SAAADI. There are 18 residues in the CDR3. This CDR3 reads CASSDGAGGPPGTDTRYF. DNA of the CDR3: TGTGCCAGCAGCGATGGAGCGGGGGGGCCGCCTGGCACAGATACGCGGTATTTT.

This clonotype showed up many times. The chain links TRBV11-3 to TRBJ2-3; 8 bases are shared with TRBD2. Trimming at V came to 5 bases and at J to 1 base, leaving 5 bases not matched to a gene. Germline V gene data show CDR1 as SGHNT and CDR2 as YENEEA. The length of the CDR3 is 15 residues. The DNA of the CDR3 is TGTGCCAGCAGCGACGGACTAGCCGGCACAGATACGCAGTATTTT. Translating gives CASSDGLAGTDTQYF.

The CDR3 reads CSVARTSENEQYF. The CDR3 nucleotides are TGCAGCGTTGCAAGGACTAGCGAGAACGAGCAGTACTTC. The V gene is TRBV29-1, the J gene TRBJ2-7, with TRBD2 matching over 9 bases. Germline loops: CDR1 SQVTM, CDR2 ANQGSEA. The CDR3 has 13 residues. Germline trimming cut 4 bases from V and 5 bases from J; bases unmatched to any gene: 6.

V gene TRBV29-1 combines with J gene TRBJ2-5; weak D call: TRBD2 (6 bases). The CDR3 extends over 13 amino acids. Looked up from germline, CDR1 is SQVTM and CDR2 is ANQGSEA. Trimming left V 6 bases short and J 0 bases short, with 11 bases between. DNA of the CDR3: TGCAGCGTGGGGCCGGGAGACCAAGAGACCCAGTACTTC. Translating gives CSVGPGDQETQYF. The variable domain in full, with the rest retrieved from reference TRBV29-1 and TRBJ2-5, is SAVISQKPSRDICQRGTSLTIQCQVDSQVTMMFWYRQQPGQSLTLIATANQGSEATYESGFVIDKFPISRPNLTFSTLTVSNMSPEDSSIYLCSVGPGDQETQYFGPGTRLLVL.